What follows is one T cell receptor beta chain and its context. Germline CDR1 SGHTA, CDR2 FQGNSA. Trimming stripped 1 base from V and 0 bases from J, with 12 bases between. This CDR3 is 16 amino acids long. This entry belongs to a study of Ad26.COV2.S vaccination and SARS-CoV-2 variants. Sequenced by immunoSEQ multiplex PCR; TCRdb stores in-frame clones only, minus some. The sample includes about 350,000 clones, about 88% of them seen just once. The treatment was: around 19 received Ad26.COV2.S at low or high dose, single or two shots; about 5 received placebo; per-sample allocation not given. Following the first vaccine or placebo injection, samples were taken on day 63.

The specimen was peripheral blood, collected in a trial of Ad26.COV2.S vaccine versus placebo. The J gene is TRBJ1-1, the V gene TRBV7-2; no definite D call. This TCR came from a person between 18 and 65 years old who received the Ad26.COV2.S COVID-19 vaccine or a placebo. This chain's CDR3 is CASSLGTVGMNTEAFF. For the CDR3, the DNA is TGTGCCAGCAGCTTAGGGACTGTGGGAATGAACACTGAAGCTTTCTTT.